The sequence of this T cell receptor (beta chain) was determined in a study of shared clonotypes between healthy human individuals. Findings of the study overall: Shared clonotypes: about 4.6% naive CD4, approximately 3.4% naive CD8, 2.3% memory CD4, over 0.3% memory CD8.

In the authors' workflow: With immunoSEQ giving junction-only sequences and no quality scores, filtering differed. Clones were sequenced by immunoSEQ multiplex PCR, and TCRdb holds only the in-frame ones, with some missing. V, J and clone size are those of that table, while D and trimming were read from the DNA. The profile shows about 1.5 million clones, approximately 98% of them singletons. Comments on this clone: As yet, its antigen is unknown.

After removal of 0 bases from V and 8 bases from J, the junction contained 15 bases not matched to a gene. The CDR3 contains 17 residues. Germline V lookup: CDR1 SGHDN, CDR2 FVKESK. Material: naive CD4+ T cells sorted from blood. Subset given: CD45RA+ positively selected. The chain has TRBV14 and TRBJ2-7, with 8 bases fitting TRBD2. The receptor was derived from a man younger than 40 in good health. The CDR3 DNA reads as TGTGCCAGCAGCCAAGATTTGCTAACTAGCGGTCCTATGAAGCAGTACTTC. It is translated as CASSQDLLTSGPMKQYF.